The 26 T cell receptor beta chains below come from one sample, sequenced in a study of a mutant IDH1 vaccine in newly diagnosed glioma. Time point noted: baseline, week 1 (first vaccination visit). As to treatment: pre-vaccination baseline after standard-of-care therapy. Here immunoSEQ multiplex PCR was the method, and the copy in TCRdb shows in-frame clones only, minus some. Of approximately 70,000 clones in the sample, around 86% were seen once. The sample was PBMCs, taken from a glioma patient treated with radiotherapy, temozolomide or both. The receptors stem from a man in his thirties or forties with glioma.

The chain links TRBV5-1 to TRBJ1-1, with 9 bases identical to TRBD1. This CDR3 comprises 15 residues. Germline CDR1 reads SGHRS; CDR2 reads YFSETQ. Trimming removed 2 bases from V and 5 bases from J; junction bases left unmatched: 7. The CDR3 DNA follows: TGCGCCAGCAGCTTTCAGACAGGGGGAAGGACTGAAGCTTTCTTT. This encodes CASSFQTGGRTEAFF. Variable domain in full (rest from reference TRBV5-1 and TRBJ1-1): KAGVTQTPRYLIKTRGQQVTLSCSPISGHRSVSWYQQTPGQGLQFLFEYFSETQRNKGNFPGRFSGRQFSNSRSEMNVSTLELGDSALYLCASSFQTGGRTEAFFGQGTRLTVV.

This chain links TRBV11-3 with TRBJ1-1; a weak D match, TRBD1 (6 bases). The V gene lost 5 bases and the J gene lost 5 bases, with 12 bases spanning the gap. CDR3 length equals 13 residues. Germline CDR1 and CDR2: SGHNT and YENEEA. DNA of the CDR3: TGTGCCAGCAGCCTTGGGGGCGCGACTGAAGCTTTCTTT. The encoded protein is CASSLGGATEAFF.

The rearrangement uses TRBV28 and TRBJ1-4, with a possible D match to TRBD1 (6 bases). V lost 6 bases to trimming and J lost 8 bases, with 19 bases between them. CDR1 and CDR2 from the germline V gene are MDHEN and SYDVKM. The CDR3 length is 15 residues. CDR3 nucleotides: TGTGCCAGCAGCTCGACAGGATCACTTGGAGAAAAACTGTTTTTT. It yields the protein CASSSTGSLGEKLFF.

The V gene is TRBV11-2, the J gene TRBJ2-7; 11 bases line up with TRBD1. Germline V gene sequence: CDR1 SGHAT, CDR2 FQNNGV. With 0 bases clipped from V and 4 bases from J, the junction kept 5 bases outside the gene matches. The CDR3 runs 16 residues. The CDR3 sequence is CASSLEWTGGAYEQYF. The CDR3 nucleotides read TGTGCCAGCAGCTTAGAGTGGACAGGGGGCGCTTACGAGCAGTACTTC.

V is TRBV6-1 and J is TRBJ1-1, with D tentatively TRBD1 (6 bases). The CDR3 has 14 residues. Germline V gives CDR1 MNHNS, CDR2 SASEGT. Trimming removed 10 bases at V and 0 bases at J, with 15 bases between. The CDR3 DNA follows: TGTGCCACCAAGATACAGGGATTGAACACTGAAGCTTTCTTT. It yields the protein CATKIQGLNTEAFF.

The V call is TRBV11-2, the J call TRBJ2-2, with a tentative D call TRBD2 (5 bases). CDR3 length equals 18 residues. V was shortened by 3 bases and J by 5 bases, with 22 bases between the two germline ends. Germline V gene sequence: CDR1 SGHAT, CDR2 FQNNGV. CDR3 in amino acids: CASSFGGQRTRRTGELFF. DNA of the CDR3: TGTGCCAGCAGCTTCGGTGGCCAGCGGACCCGGCGAACCGGGGAGCTGTTTTTT.

CDR3 in amino acids: CASSQDLAEATNEKLFF. DNA of the CDR3: TGTGCCAGCAGCCAAGATCTGGCAGAAGCAACTAATGAAAAACTGTTTTTT. The chain has TRBV4-2 and TRBJ1-4; D is unclear. CDR1 and CDR2 (germline): LGHNA, YNFKEQ. Trimming pared 0 bases from V and 0 bases from J, leaving 11 bases between. The CDR3 consists of 17 residues.

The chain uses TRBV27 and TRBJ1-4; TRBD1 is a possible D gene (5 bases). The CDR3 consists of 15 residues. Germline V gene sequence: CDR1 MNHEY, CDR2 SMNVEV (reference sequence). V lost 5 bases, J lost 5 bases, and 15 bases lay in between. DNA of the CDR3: TGTGCCAGCAGTACAAGGGGTAACATAAATGAAAAACTGTTTTTT. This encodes CASSTRGNINEKLFF.

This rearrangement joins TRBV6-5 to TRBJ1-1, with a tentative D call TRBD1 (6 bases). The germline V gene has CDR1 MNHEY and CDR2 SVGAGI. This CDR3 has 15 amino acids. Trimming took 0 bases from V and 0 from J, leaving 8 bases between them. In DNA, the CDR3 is TGTGCCAGCAGTTACTCTGGACAGCTGAACACTGAAGCTTTCTTT. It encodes CASSYSGQLNTEAFF.

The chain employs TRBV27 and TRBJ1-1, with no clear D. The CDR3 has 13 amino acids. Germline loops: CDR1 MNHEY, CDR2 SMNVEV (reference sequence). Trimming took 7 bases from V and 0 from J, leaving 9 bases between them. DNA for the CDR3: TGTGCCAGCATGCGGGAATTGAACACTGAAGCTTTCTTT. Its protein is CASMRELNTEAFF.

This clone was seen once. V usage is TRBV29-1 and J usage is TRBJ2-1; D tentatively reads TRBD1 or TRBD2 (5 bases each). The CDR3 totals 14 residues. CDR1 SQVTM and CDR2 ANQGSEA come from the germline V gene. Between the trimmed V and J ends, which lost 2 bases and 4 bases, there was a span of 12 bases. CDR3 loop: CSVEPGRAYNEQFF. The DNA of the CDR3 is TGCAGCGTTGAACCGGGGCGAGCGTACAATGAGCAGTTCTTC.

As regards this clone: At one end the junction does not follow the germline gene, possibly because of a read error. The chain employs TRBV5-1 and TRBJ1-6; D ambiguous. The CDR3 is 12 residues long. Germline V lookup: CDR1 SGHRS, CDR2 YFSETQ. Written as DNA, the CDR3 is TGCGCCGGCAGCTTGGAGTATTCACCCCTCCACTTT. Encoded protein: CAGSLEYSPLHF.

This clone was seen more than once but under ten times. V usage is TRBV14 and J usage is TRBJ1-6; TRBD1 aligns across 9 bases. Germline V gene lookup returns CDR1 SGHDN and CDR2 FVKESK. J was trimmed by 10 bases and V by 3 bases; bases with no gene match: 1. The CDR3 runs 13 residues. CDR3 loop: CASSQDRGSPLHF. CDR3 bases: TGTGCCAGCAGCCAGGACAGGGGCTCACCCCTCCACTTT.

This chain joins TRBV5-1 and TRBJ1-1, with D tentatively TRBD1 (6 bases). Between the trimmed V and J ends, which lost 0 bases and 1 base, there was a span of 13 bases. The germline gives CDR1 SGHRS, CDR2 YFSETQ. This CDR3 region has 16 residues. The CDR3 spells CASSLELTGRNTEAFF. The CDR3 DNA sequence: TGCGCCAGCAGCTTGGAATTGACAGGCCGGAACACTGAAGCTTTCTTT.

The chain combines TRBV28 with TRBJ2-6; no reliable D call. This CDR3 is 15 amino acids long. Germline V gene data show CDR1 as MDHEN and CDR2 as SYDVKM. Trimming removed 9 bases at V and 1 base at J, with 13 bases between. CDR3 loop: CASQPSHSGANVLTF. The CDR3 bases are TGTGCCAGTCAACCATCGCATTCTGGGGCCAACGTCCTGACTTTC.

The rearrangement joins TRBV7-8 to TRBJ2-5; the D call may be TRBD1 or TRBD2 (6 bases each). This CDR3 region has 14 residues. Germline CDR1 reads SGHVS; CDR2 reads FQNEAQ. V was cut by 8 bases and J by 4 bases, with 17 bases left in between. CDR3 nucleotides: TGTGCCAGCTCCCGTGGGGGGCTAGGAGAGACCCAGTACTTC. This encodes CASSRGGLGETQYF.

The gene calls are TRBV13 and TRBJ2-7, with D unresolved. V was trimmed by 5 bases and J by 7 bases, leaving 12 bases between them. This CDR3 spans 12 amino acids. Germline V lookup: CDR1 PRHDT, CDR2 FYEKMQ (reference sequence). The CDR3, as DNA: TGTGCCAGCAGCCGGACCTTGGAGGAGCAGTACTTC. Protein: CASSRTLEEQYF.

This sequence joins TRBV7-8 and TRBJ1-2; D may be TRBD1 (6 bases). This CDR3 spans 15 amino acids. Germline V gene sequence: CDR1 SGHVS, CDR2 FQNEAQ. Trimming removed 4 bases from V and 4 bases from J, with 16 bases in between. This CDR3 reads CASSSTDGQLYGYTF. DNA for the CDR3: TGTGCCAGCAGCTCGACCGATGGACAGCTCTATGGCTACACCTTC.

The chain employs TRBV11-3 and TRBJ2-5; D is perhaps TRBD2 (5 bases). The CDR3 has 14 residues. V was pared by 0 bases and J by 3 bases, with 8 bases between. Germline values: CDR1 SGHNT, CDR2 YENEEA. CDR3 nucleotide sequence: TGTGCCAGCAGCTTAGATAAGGAGGAAGAGACCCAGTACTTC. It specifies CASSLDKEEETQYF.

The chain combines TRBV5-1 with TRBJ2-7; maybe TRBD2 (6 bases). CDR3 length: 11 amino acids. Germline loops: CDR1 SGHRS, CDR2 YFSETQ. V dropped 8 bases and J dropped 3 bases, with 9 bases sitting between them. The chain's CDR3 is CASAGNYEQYF. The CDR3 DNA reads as TGCGCCAGTGCGGGGAACTACGAGCAGTACTTC.

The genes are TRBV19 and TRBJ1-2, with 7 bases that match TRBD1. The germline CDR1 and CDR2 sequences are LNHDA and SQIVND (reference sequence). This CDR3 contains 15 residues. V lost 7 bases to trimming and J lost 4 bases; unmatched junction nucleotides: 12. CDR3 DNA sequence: TGTGCCAGTACCCTGACGGGGACAGCGCCCTATGGCTACACCTTC. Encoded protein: CASTLTGTAPYGYTF.

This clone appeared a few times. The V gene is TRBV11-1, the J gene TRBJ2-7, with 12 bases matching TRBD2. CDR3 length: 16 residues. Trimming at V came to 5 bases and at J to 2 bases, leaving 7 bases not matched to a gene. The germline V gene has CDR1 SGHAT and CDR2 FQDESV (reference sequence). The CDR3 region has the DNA TGTGCCAGCAGCCCGAGGACTAGCGGGGTGGCCTACGAGCAGTACTTC. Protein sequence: CASSPRTSGVAYEQYF. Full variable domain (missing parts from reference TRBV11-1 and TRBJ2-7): EAEVAQSPRYKITEKSQAVAFWCDPISGHATLYWYRQILGQGPELLVQFQDESVVDDSQLPKDRFSAERLKGVDSTLKIQPAELGDSAMYLCASSPRTSGVAYEQYFGPGTRLTVT.

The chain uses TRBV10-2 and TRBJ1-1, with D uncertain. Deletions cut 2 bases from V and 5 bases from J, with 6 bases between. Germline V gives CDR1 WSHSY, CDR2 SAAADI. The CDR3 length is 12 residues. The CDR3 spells CASSEQITEAFF. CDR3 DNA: TGCGCCAGCAGTGAGCAGATAACTGAAGCTTTCTTT.

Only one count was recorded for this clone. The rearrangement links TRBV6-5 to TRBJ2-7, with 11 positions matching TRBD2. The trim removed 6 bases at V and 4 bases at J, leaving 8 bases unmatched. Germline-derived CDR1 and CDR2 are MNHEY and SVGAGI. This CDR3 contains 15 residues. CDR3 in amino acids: CASSGGTSGKYEQYF. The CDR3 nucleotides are TGTGCCAGCAGCGGGGGGACTAGCGGAAAGTACGAGCAGTACTTC.

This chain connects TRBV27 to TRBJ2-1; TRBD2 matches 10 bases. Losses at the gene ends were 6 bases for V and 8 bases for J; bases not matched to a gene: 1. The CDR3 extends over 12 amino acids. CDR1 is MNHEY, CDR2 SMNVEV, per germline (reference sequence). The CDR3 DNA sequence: TGTGCCAGCAGGAGCGGGGGGGATGAGCAGTTCTTC. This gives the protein CASRSGGDEQFF.

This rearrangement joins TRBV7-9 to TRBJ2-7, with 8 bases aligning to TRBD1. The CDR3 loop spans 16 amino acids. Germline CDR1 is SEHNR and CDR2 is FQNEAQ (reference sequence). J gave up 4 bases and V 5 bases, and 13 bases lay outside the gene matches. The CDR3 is CASSPGGGTGGYEQYF. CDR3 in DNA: TGTGCCAGCAGCCCAGGAGGAGGGACAGGCGGGTACGAGCAGTACTTC.